A selection of T cell receptor beta chains follows, all from one sample in a study of tumor-infiltrating lymphocytes in localized non-small cell lung cancer. Only in-frame clones appear in the TCRdb table, and some are missing; sequencing was by immunoSEQ multiplex PCR. The sample yields about 4,000 clones, less than 70% seen once. The sequencing sample was made of uninvolved lung tissue not adjacent to the tumor. The receptors shown here come from a human donor with non-small cell lung cancer. CDR3s leave out the opening cysteine and the closing phenylalanine or tryptophan. The D gene is left open where the match is weak.

j_call v_call d_call cdr3_aa
TRBJ2-5 TRBV7-6 TRBD1 ASSHGTVQETQY
TRBJ1-1 TRBV18 TRBD1 ASSEGASAEAF
TRBJ2-4 TRBV11-2 . ASSLVAPPGAKNIQY
TRBJ1-4 TRBV27 . ASSLSGSYGEKLF
TRBJ2-2 TRBV19 . ASRGSGVTGELF
TRBJ2-1 TRBV5-1 TRBD1 ANSFVPGQGFEQF
TRBJ1-2 TRBV6-5 TRBD1 ASSYPQQGGYGYT
TRBJ1-2 TRBV29-1 . SVADTGGYT
TRBJ2-1 TRBV6-4 TRBD2 AINPFRLAGNYNEQF
TRBJ1-6 TRBV27 . ASSSPGGPPLH
TRBJ2-7 TRBV7-2 TRBD2 ASSQSGGGSYEQY
TRBJ2-5 TRBV7-2 . ASSSTTGPGTQY
TRBJ2-7 TRBV30 . AWSVQTAYEQY
TRBJ1-1 TRBV5-6 TRBD1 ASSFTTGKNRMNTEAF
TRBJ2-5 TRBV6-1 . ASSEAGRVQETQY
TRBJ1-5 TRBV5-5 . ASSDGGGYRNQPQH